A single count supports the clone carrying this T cell receptor (beta chain). The source of the sample is a study of T cell responses to AZD1222 COVID-19 vaccine. Assay used: immunoSEQ multiplex PCR; TCRdb lists only in-frame clones, some missing. The sample has some 200,000 clones; roughly nine tenths are singletons. Germline trimming cut 4 bases from V and 1 base from J; bases unmatched to any gene: 8. Germline CDR1 reads LGHNA; CDR2 reads YNFKEQ. The CDR3 extends over 16 amino acids. The sample in question was peripheral blood, obtained 28 days after the second AZD1222 dose. This sequence joins TRBV4-2 and TRBJ2-7; 9 nucleotides match TRBD2. The receptor's source is an adult who received the AZD1222 COVID-19 vaccine. The CDR3 nucleotides read TGTGCCAGCAGCCTAGTAGCGGGAGAAGGGTCCTACGAGCAGTACTTC. Translated, it gives CASSLVAGEGSYEQYF.